This is a list of T cell receptor beta chains from one sample in a study of shared clonotypes between healthy human individuals. Some clones are missing from TCRdb's copy, which holds only in-frame ones; the method was immunoSEQ multiplex PCR. The data show about 520,000 clones, around 95% seen once. The sample was naive CD4+ T cells sorted from blood. The receptors were sampled from a woman aged 25 to 39 in good health. The CDR3 runs from the conserved cysteine through the conserved F or W. D genes are given only for firm matches. Size tells how often a clone was seen (once, few, many) or the class of an expanded clone, and some rows leave it out.

clone_size j_call v_call d_call cdr3_aa cdr3_nt
NA TRBJ2-3 TRBV7-2 TRBD2 CASSPSSGSLLSTDTQYF TGTGCCAGCAGCCCAAGTAGCGGGAGTCTTCTTAGCACAGATACGCAGTATTTT
NA TRBJ1-1 TRBV6-6 NA CASAAERATEAFF TGTGCCAGCGCTGCGGAGCGAGCGACTGAAGCTTTCTTT
once TRBJ1-5 TRBV19 TRBD1 CASSRDSRGNQPQHF TGTGCCAGTAGTCGGGACAGTCGAGGCAATCAGCCCCAGCATTTT
once TRBJ2-2 TRBV9 TRBD2 CASRALAGNTGELFF TGTGCCAGCCGGGCACTAGCGGGAAACACCGGGGAGCTGTTTTTT
NA TRBJ1-1 TRBV6-1 NA CASNVQGTGTEAFF TGTGCCAGTAATGTGCAGGGAACGGGCACTGAAGCTTTCTTT
NA TRBJ2-7 TRBV28 NA CASSLSAGYEQYF TGTGCCAGCAGTTTAAGTGCGGGATACGAGCAGTACTTC
NA TRBJ1-4 TRBV28 NA CASSPPWAGSFEKLFF TGTGCCAGCAGCCCCCCGTGGGCAGGTTCTTTTGAAAAACTGTTTTTT
NA TRBJ2-7 TRBV27 TRBD1 CASSLRQGPYEQYF TGTGCCAGCAGTCTCAGACAGGGACCCTACGAGCAGTACTTC
NA TRBJ1-3 TRBV27 NA CASRSPAGNTIYF TGTGCCAGCAGGTCACCCGCCGGAAACACCATATATTTT
once TRBJ2-5 TRBV27 TRBD2 CASSLPSERELAETQYF TGTGCCAGCAGTTTGCCCTCTGAGCGGGAGCTAGCAGAGACCCAGTACTTC
NA TRBJ1-1 TRBV15 NA CATSWLRMNTEAFF TGTGCCACCAGCTGGTTACGAATGAACACTGAAGCTTTCTTT
NA TRBJ2-1 TRBV25-1 TRBD1 CASRDRESEQFF TGTGCCAGCAGAGACAGGGAGAGTGAGCAGTTCTTC
NA TRBJ2-1 TRBV6-4 NA CASSDSWDNNEQFF TGTGCCAGCAGTGACTCATGGGATAACAATGAGCAGTTCTTC
NA TRBJ1-2 TRBV18 NA CASSPTDYGYTF TGTGCCAGCTCGCCGACAGACTATGGCTACACCTTC
NA TRBJ1-5 TRBV10-3 NA CAISVGSNQPQHF TGTGCCATCAGTGTCGGTAGCAATCAGCCCCAGCATTTT
NA TRBJ1-4 TRBV27 TRBD1 CASRQGVPNEKLFF TGTGCCAGCCGCCAGGGGGTACCTAATGAAAAACTGTTTTTT
NA TRBJ2-7 TRBV5-1 TRBD1 CASSGGQGVYEQYF TGCGCCAGCAGCGGGGGACAGGGAGTCTACGAGCAGTACTTC
NA TRBJ2-2 TRBV12-5 TRBD1 CASGTGQGATGELFF TGTGCTAGTGGTACGGGACAGGGGGCAACCGGGGAGCTGTTTTTT
NA TRBJ2-2 TRBV29-1 NA CSVEPPGRPGELFF TGCAGCGTTGAACCGCCAGGGCGTCCCGGGGAGCTGTTTTTT
NA TRBJ2-7 TRBV2 NA CASSEVVRDYEQYF TGTGCCAGCAGTGAAGTAGTCAGGGACTACGAGCAGTACTTC
NA TRBJ1-5 TRBV10-2 TRBD1 CASSGGQRDQPQHF TGCGCCAGCAGTGGGGGACAGAGGGATCAGCCCCAGCATTTT
NA TRBJ2-7 TRBV11-2 NA CASSSLLDAQGSAYEQYF TGTGCCAGCAGCTCCTTACTTGACGCGCAGGGGAGCGCCTACGAGCAGTACTTC
NA TRBJ2-7 TRBV7-9 NA CASNRAQDYEQYF TGTGCCAGCAACAGAGCCCAGGACTACGAGCAGTACTTC
NA TRBJ2-3 TRBV7-6 TRBD1 CASSSALQGVGTDTQYF TGTGCCAGCAGCTCCGCTCTACAGGGGGTGGGCACAGATACGCAGTATTTT
NA TRBJ2-1 TRBV5-1 TRBD2 CASCDSGRTYNEQFF TGCGCCAGCTGCGATAGCGGGAGAACCTACAATGAGCAGTTCTTC
NA TRBJ1-2 TRBV5-1 NA CASSLGGENANYGYTF TGCGCCAGCAGCTTGGGTGGGGAAAACGCCAACTATGGCTACACCTTC
NA TRBJ2-7 TRBV6-1 NA CASREPEGRRYEQYF TGTGCCAGCAGGGAACCTGAAGGACGACGGTACGAGCAGTACTTC
NA TRBJ2-2 TRBV5-1 TRBD2 CASSRGTSGTGELFF TGCGCCAGCTCGCGCGGGACTAGCGGGACCGGGGAGCTGTTTTTT
once TRBJ2-1 TRBV9 NA CASSPGSRTYNEQFF TGTGCCAGCAGCCCAGGGAGTAGAACCTACAATGAGCAGTTCTTC
NA TRBJ1-1 TRBV28 NA CASSLRGREESAFF TGTGCCAGCAGTTTAAGAGGCAGGGAAGAGTCAGCTTTCTTT